Following are 13 T cell receptor beta chains from one sample sequenced in a study of blood T cell repertoires in COVID-19. The table came from immunoSEQ multiplex PCR; TCRdb's copy has only in-frame clones and leaves some out. The sample includes 140,000 to 150,000 clones, about 87% of them seen just once. The specimen was peripheral blood. These receptors were obtained from a woman between 45 and 60 years old with acute or convalescent COVID-19.

V is TRBV30 and J is TRBJ1-1; D unresolved. The CDR3 is 14 residues long. V lost 0 bases and J lost 5, with 13 bases in between. CDR1 is GTSNPN, CDR2 SVGIG, per germline (reference sequence). The CDR3 nucleotides read TGTGCCTGGAGTGTCCTCCTCGGGAGAACTGAAGCTTTCTTT. Protein sequence: CAWSVLLGRTEAFF.

The V call is TRBV3-1 (or the pseudogene TRBV3-2), the J call TRBJ2-7; the match to TRBD2 covers 7 bases. CDR3 size: 14 residues. CDR1 and CDR2 from the germline V gene are LGHDT and YNNKEL (reference sequence). V shed 0 bases and J 4 bases; nucleotides not matched to a gene: 3. CDR3 in amino acids: CASSQDARGYEQYF. CDR3 DNA sequence: TGTGCCAGCAGCCAAGATGCGCGGGGGTACGAGCAGTACTTC.

The CDR3 spells CASSESQLLAGGIDEQYF. For the CDR3, the DNA is TGCGCCAGCAGTGAGTCCCAACTACTAGCGGGAGGTATCGACGAGCAGTACTTC. J is TRBJ2-7 and V is TRBV10-1; 12 nucleotides agree with TRBD2. V trimming: 0 bases; J trimming: 5 bases; junction bases outside the gene matches: 11. Germline V CDR1 and CDR2: WNHNN, SYGVQD (reference sequence). This CDR3 spans 18 amino acids.

V usage is TRBV9 and J usage is TRBJ2-1; TRBD2 is a possible D gene (6 bases). The CDR3 loop spans 17 amino acids. Trimming pared 0 bases from V and 0 bases from J, leaving 13 bases between. Per germline, CDR1 SGDLS and CDR2 YYNGEE. This CDR3 reads CASSVVPPGSSYNEQFF. CDR3 DNA sequence: TGTGCCAGCAGCGTAGTACCCCCCGGGAGCTCCTACAATGAGCAGTTCTTC.

V and J are TRBV30 and TRBJ1-1; 7 positions match TRBD1. CDR3 size: 13 residues. Germline assignment: CDR1 GTSNPN and CDR2 SVGIG (reference sequence). V trimming: 5 bases; J trimming: 1 base; junction bases outside the gene matches: 4. CDR3 in amino acids: CAWEEGANTEAFF. The DNA for the CDR3 is TGTGCCTGGGAGGAGGGGGCGAACACTGAAGCTTTCTTT. Full variable domain (missing parts from reference TRBV30 and TRBJ1-1): SQTIHQWPATLVQPVGSPLSLECTVEGTSNPNLYWYRQAAGRGLQLLFYSVGIGQISSEVPQNLSASRPQDRQFILSSKKLLLSDSGFYLCAWEEGANTEAFFGQGTRLTVV.

The J gene is TRBJ2-1, the V gene TRBV4-2; perhaps TRBD1 as D (5 bases). The CDR3 length is 14 residues. Germline-derived CDR1 and CDR2 are LGHNA and YNFKEQ. V was clipped by 0 bases and J by 9 bases, with 12 bases between them. The CDR3 loop reads CASSQDETESEQFF. The CDR3 nucleotides read TGTGCCAGCAGCCAAGATGAGACAGAAAGTGAGCAGTTCTTC.

V and J are TRBV12-5 and TRBJ2-1; 12 bases fit TRBD2. J gave up 0 bases and V 0 bases, and 9 bases lay outside the gene matches. CDR3 size: 20 residues. CDR1 LGHNT and CDR2 FRNRAP come from the germline V gene. The CDR3 bases are TGTGCTAGTGGTTTGGTACTAGCGGGAGGCGCCTTCAGCTCCTACAATGAGCAGTTCTTC. It codes for CASGLVLAGGAFSSYNEQFF.

The DNA for the CDR3 is TGTGCCAGCAGCTTTAACCGGGTCAGCTATGGCTACACCTTC. Translation: CASSFNRVSYGYTF. This chain uses TRBV5-6 with TRBJ1-2; D not resolved. With 2 bases removed from V and 4 bases from J, the gap between germline ends came to 12 bases. Germline V lookup: CDR1 SGHDT, CDR2 YYEEEE. This CDR3 has 14 residues.

With respect to this clone: In the same sample, other DNA sequences code for this CDR3. J is TRBJ1-1 and V is TRBV7-3, with a possible D match to TRBD1 (5 bases). Deletions cut 5 bases from V and 1 base from J, with 8 bases between. CDR1 is SGHTA, CDR2 FQGTGA, per germline. The CDR3 runs 13 residues. For the CDR3, the DNA is TGTGCCAGCAGCCCAACAGGGAACACTGAAGCTTTCTTT. It specifies CASSPTGNTEAFF.

This clone was seen a handful of times. V and J are TRBV5-4 and TRBJ2-1; possibly TRBD1 for D (6 bases). The CDR3 is 15 residues long. Looked up from germline, CDR1 is SGHNT and CDR2 is YYREEE (reference sequence). V was shortened by 2 bases and J by 7 bases, with 16 bases between the two germline ends. Written as DNA, the CDR3 is TGTGCCAGCAGCTTACAGGGCTGGGGATATAATGAGCAGTTCTTC. This gives the protein CASSLQGWGYNEQFF.

The J gene is TRBJ1-2, the V gene TRBV19; D remains unclear. The CDR3 is 14 amino acids. Per the germline V gene, CDR1 is LNHDA and CDR2 is SQIVND (reference sequence). The ends were cut back, 3 bases at V and 0 bases at J, with 8 bases in the middle. The CDR3 loop reads CASSIRLANYGYTF. CDR3 coding DNA: TGTGCCAGTAGTATTCGTTTAGCTAACTATGGCTACACCTTC.

CDR3 bases: TGTGCCAGCAGCTTAGAGGGACACCCCTACAATGAGCAGTTCTTC. Translating it yields CASSLEGHPYNEQFF. J is TRBJ2-1 and V is TRBV7-3, with D possibly TRBD1 on 6 matching bases. Trimming removed 2 bases at V and 2 bases at J, with 10 bases between. The CDR3 runs 15 residues. In germline, CDR1 is SGHTA, CDR2 FQGTGA. The entire variable domain, with the rest obtained from reference TRBV7-3 and TRBJ2-1, is as follows: GAGVSQTPSNKVTEKGKYVELRCDPISGHTALYWYRQSLGQGPEFLIYFQGTGAADDSGLPNDRFFAVRPEGSVSTLKIQRTERGDSAVYLCASSLEGHPYNEQFFGPGTRLTVL.

The chain links TRBV29-1 to TRBJ2-7; 9 bases match TRBD1. The V gene end was trimmed by 2 bases and the J gene end by 0 bases; junction bases not matched to a gene: 2. The CDR3 is made up of 14 amino acids. CDR1 is SQVTM and CDR2 is ANQGSEA in the germline V gene. The CDR3 bases are TGCAGCGTTGAAACAGGGGGCGGCTCCTACGAGCAGTACTTC. Encoded protein: CSVETGGGSYEQYF.